Given below is one TCR beta chain in context. Its specificity is not known. Only in-frame clones appear in the TCRdb table, and some are missing; sequencing was by immunoSEQ multiplex PCR. This sample has approximately 270,000 clones; around 89% occur once, and the top ten carry under 0.4%. This sample was included in a study of cytomegalovirus exposure and HLA in healthy donors. Study results and limitations: In vitro work confirmed that a few CMV-associated chains recognize CMV antigens. Diagnosis of cytomegalovirus status made by the classifier reportedly showed high specificity and sensitivity.

Specimen: PBMCs. The sequence derives from a woman aged 18-29 years in good health and CMV-seronegative.

This CDR3 is CSARDSSYEQYF. The CDR3 DNA sequence: TGCAGCGCCCGGGACAGTTCCTACGAGCAGTACTTC. The chain combines TRBV29-1 with TRBJ2-7; 7 nucleotides line up with TRBD1. CDR3 length equals 12 residues. Trimming at V came to 7 bases and at J to 1 base, leaving 4 bases not matched to a gene. Germline loops: CDR1 SQVTM, CDR2 ANQGSEA.